One and the same sample provided the 25 T cell receptor beta chains below, sequenced in a study of graft-versus-host responses after intestinal transplantation. The assay was immunoSEQ multiplex PCR, and TCRdb's table has in-frame clones only and misses some. The sample shows 65,000 to 85,000 clones, over 85% of them seen only once. This material consisted of bone marrow, taken 734 days after intestinal transplantation. Receptors originate from a human patient who received an intestinal transplant, so some T cells may come from the graft donor.

The rearrangement joins TRBV29-1 to TRBJ1-1; D is unresolved. CDR1 and CDR2 from the germline V gene are SQVTM and ANQGSEA. The V and J ends lost 6 bases and 1 base respectively, with 15 bases between them. This CDR3 has 14 residues. DNA of the CDR3: TGCAGCGTCGATGGGTCTTTTCCGAACACTGAAGCTTTCTTT. Protein: CSVDGSFPNTEAFF.

The rearrangement links TRBV15 to TRBJ2-7, with 8 bases identical to TRBD1. CDR1 and CDR2 from the germline V gene are LNHNV and YYDKDF (reference sequence). CDR3 length equals 15 residues. Trimming removed 0 bases from V and 6 bases from J; junction bases left unmatched: 7. CDR3 protein: CATSRDRGRLSEQYF. The CDR3 nucleotides read TGTGCCACCAGCAGAGACAGGGGGCGTCTCTCCGAGCAGTACTTC.

The chain employs TRBV6-5 and TRBJ2-2, with D unresolved. The CDR3 runs to 11 residues. V was clipped by 8 bases and J by 5 bases, with 6 bases between them. Germline V gene lookup returns CDR1 MNHEY and CDR2 SVGAGI. The CDR3 DNA sequence: TGTGCCAGCGCCAGTACCGGGGAGCTGTTTTTT. Encoded protein: CASASTGELFF.

The V call is TRBV5-1, the J call TRBJ2-1; D is unresolved. V shed 1 base and J shed 5 bases, with 7 bases lying between them. Germline CDR1 and CDR2: SGHRS and YFSETQ. The CDR3 is 13 residues long. The CDR3 region is CASSLFPDNEQFF. The CDR3 DNA sequence: TGCGCCAGCAGCTTGTTCCCTGACAATGAGCAGTTCTTC. Filled out from reference TRBV5-1 and TRBJ2-1, the complete variable domain reads KAGVTQTPRYLIKTRGQQVTLSCSPISGHRSVSWYQQTPGQGLQFLFEYFSETQRNKGNFPGRFSGRQFSNSRSEMNVSTLELGDSALYLCASSLFPDNEQFFGPGTRLTVL.

The V call is TRBV19, the J call TRBJ2-7, with no clear D. This CDR3 contains 13 residues. From germline, CDR1 is LNHDA and CDR2 SQIVND (reference sequence). V lost 0 bases to trimming and J lost 6 bases, with 9 bases between them. The CDR3 nucleotides read TGTGCCAGTAGTATAGAGGTCCCTGGCGAGCAGTACTTC. This codes for CASSIEVPGEQYF.

The chain couples TRBV2 to TRBJ1-6; unclear D gene. The CDR3 is 13 amino acids. The ends were cut back, 6 bases at V and 6 bases at J, with 9 bases in the middle. Germline V CDR1 and CDR2: SNHLY, FYNNEI. The CDR3 DNA reads as TGTGCCAGCAGGGGAGGGAGTAATTCACCCCTCCACTTT. It translates to CASRGGSNSPLHF.

The chain carries TRBV19 and TRBJ2-5, with D uncertain. This CDR3 contains 14 residues. V was pared by 6 bases and J by 1 base, with 12 bases between. The germline V gene has CDR1 LNHDA and CDR2 SQIVND (reference sequence). CDR3 nucleotide sequence: TGTGCCAGTAGACCTCGGAACAGCCAAGAGACCCAGTACTTC. As protein: CASRPRNSQETQYF. Full variable domain (outside the CDR3, taken from reference TRBV19 and TRBJ2-5): DGGITQSPKYLFRKEGQNVTLSCEQNLNHDAMYWYRQDPGQGLRLIYYSQIVNDFQKGDIAEGYSVSREKKESFPLTVTSAQKNPTAFYLCASRPRNSQETQYFGPGTRLLVL.

The chain links TRBV28 to TRBJ2-5; 11 nucleotides align to TRBD2. Trimming cost V 0 bases and J 1 base; bases outside gene matches: 1. Germline CDR1 and CDR2: MDHEN and SYDVKM. The CDR3 sequence is 16 residues long. CDR3 sequence: CASSLWLAGGQETQYF. The CDR3 region has the DNA TGTGCCAGCAGTTTATGGCTAGCGGGGGGCCAAGAGACCCAGTACTTC.

This chain uses TRBV9 with TRBJ2-3, with 9 bases fitting TRBD2. Trimming at V came to 0 bases and at J to 3 bases, leaving 5 bases not matched to a gene. The CDR3 contains 16 residues. Germline-derived CDR1 and CDR2 are SGDLS and YYNGEE. Here the CDR3 DNA reads TGTGCCAGCAGCGTAGAAGCGGGGGGCGTGACAGATACGCAGTATTTT. Translated, it gives CASSVEAGGVTDTQYF. The variable domain in full, completed from reference TRBV9 and TRBJ2-3, reads DSGVTQTPKHLITATGQRVTLRCSPRSGDLSVYWYQQSLDQGLQFLIQYYNGEERAKGNILERFSAQQFPDLHSELNLSSLELGDSALYFCASSVEAGGVTDTQYFGPGTRLTVL.

This clone was detected a few times. The chain links TRBV29-1 to TRBJ1-1; 7 bases align to TRBD1. The germline CDR1 and CDR2 sequences are SQVTM and ANQGSEA. The CDR3 extends over 13 amino acids. The V segment lost 7 bases and the J segment 4 bases; nucleotides outside the gene matches: 9. This chain's CDR3 is CSAWDRWSTEAFF. CDR3 DNA: TGCAGCGCCTGGGACAGATGGAGCACTGAAGCTTTCTTT. Together with reference TRBV29-1 and TRBJ1-1, the CDR3 gives the full variable domain: SAVISQKPSRDICQRGTSLTIQCQVDSQVTMMFWYRQQPGQSLTLIATANQGSEATYESGFVIDKFPISRPNLTFSTLTVSNMSPEDSSIYLCSAWDRWSTEAFFGQGTRLTVV.

The chain has TRBV7-9 and TRBJ1-3, with D hard to call. CDR1 and CDR2 from the germline V gene are SEHNR and FQNEAQ (reference sequence). Trimming took off 3 bases at V and 3 bases at J, with 3 bases between the two ends. The CDR3 sequence is 12 residues long. As DNA, the CDR3 is TGTGCCAGCAGCTTGGGTGGAAACACCATATATTTT. Translation: CASSLGGNTIYF.

The chain employs TRBV6-1 and TRBJ2-1; possibly TRBD2 for D (5 bases). V gave up 1 base and J gave up 0 bases, with 10 bases separating them. The CDR3 extends over 16 amino acids. Germline CDR1 and CDR2: MNHNS and SASEGT. For the CDR3, the DNA is TGTGCCAGCAGTGAAGGGACTCCAAGCTCCTACAATGAGCAGTTCTTC. It codes for CASSEGTPSSYNEQFF.

A single count supports this clone. The chain has TRBV29-1 and TRBJ2-7, with D maybe TRBD2 (6 bases). This CDR3 region has 12 residues. V dropped 6 bases and J dropped 5 bases, with 14 bases sitting between them. The germline V gene encodes CDR1 SQVTM and CDR2 ANQGSEA. CDR3 sequence: CSVEGSLHEQYF. CDR3 sequence (DNA): TGCAGCGTGGAGGGCTCTCTACACGAGCAGTACTTC.

To note about this clone: At one end, the junction sequence differs from germline, possibly due to a read error. The chain uses TRBV27 and TRBJ2-7; D perhaps matches TRBD1 (5 bases). The CDR3 runs to 12 residues. Germline assignment: CDR1 MNHEY and CDR2 SMNVEV (reference sequence). The CDR3 sequence is CASSQGWSPLHF. For the CDR3, the DNA is TGTGCCAGCAGCCAGGGATGGTCACCCCTCCACTTC.

The J gene is TRBJ1-1, the V gene TRBV7-3, with 9 bases lining up with TRBD1. The V and J ends lost 3 bases and 0 bases, in that order; junction bases with no gene match: 2. The CDR3 totals 15 residues. The germline CDR1 and CDR2 sequences are SGHTA and FQGTGA. As DNA, the CDR3 is TGTGCCAGCAGCTTGGACAGGGGCCTGAACACTGAAGCTTTCTTT. Its translation: CASSLDRGLNTEAFF.

V usage is TRBV5-6 and J usage is TRBJ1-4; D is ambiguous. Deletions cut 0 bases from V and 1 base from J, with 7 bases between. Germline V gives CDR1 SGHDT, CDR2 YYEEEE. CDR3 size: 15 residues. In DNA form, the CDR3 reads TGTGCCAGCAGCTTGGATATTCAAACTAATGAAAAACTGTTTTTT. This codes for CASSLDIQTNEKLFF.

V is TRBV27 and J is TRBJ1-2, with a weak D call TRBD1 (6 bases). V dropped 1 base and J dropped 8 bases, with 23 bases sitting between them. CDR3 length: 17 residues. Germline CDR1 and CDR2: MNHEY and SMNVEV (reference sequence). The CDR3 loop is CASSLFGLGTRDGGYTF. The CDR3, as DNA: TGTGCCAGCAGTTTATTTGGGTTAGGGACAAGGGACGGAGGCTACACCTTC.

V gene TRBV7-2 combines with J gene TRBJ2-7, with TRBD1 identical over 7 bases. CDR1 and CDR2 from the germline V gene are SGHTA and FQGNSA. The CDR3 consists of 16 residues. Unmatched junction bases numbered 11, after V lost 2 bases and J lost 4 bases. The CDR3 DNA reads TGTGCCAGCAGCTTATACCGGGACAGCGATTATTACGAGCAGTACTTC. Amino acids: CASSLYRDSDYYEQYF.

The V gene is TRBV6-5, the J gene TRBJ1-2; D gene ambiguous. Germline V lookup: CDR1 MNHEY, CDR2 SVGAGI. V shed 2 bases and J shed 9 bases, with 16 bases lying between them. CDR3 length: 14 amino acids. The CDR3: CASSYEAGGRSYTF. In nucleotides, the CDR3 is TGTGCCAGCAGTTACGAGGCAGGCGGTCGGAGCTACACCTTC.

The chain has TRBV4-1 and TRBJ1-2; 9 bases are a match to TRBD1. There are 15 residues in the CDR3. The V gene's germline CDR1 is MGHRA and CDR2 YSYEKL. J lost 7 bases, V lost 3 bases, and 9 bases had no gene match. Written as DNA, the CDR3 is TGCGCCAGCAGCCATGGGGACAGGGAGGCTGGTGGCTACACCTTC. Its translation: CASSHGDREAGGYTF.

The DNA for the CDR3 is TGTGCCAGCAGCTATTTAGGGGGCCGGGAGCTGTTTTTT. Translating gives CASSYLGGRELFF. The J gene is TRBJ2-2, the V gene TRBV7-9; TRBD1 agrees at 7 bases. The CDR3 sequence is 13 residues long. Losses at the gene ends were 4 bases for V and 9 bases for J; bases not matched to a gene: 5. Per germline, CDR1 SEHNR and CDR2 FQNEAQ (reference sequence).

The J gene is TRBJ1-5, the V gene TRBV7-9; unclear D gene. The germline V gene has CDR1 SEHNR and CDR2 FQNEAQ (reference sequence). Trimming left V 1 base short and J 4 bases short, with 8 bases between. The CDR3 has 14 amino acids. CDR3 amino acids: CASSLVGSNQPQHF. CDR3 bases: TGTGCCAGCAGCTTAGTTGGGTCAAATCAGCCCCAGCATTTT.

The rearrangement joins TRBV9 to TRBJ2-2; D might be TRBD1 or TRBD2, each matching 5 bases. Looked up from germline, CDR1 is SGDLS and CDR2 is YYNGEE. The CDR3 covers 14 residues. V dropped 4 bases and J dropped 2 bases, with 9 bases sitting between them. The CDR3 is CASSRDENTGELFF. DNA of the CDR3: TGTGCCAGCAGCCGGGACGAAAACACCGGGGAGCTGTTTTTT.

This clone was counted once. V usage is TRBV28 and J usage is TRBJ2-7; no reliable D call. The length of the CDR3 is 13 residues. CDR1 is MDHEN, CDR2 SYDVKM, per germline. V lost 1 base, J lost 2 bases, and 6 bases lay in between. CDR3 in amino acids: CASSLSAAYEQYF. CDR3 sequence (DNA): TGTGCCAGCAGTTTATCCGCGGCCTACGAGCAGTACTTC.

V gene TRBV5-1 combines with J gene TRBJ1-1; D is possibly TRBD1 (6 bases). CDR1 is SGHRS and CDR2 is YFSETQ in the germline V gene. The CDR3 runs to 16 residues. The V end was cut by 8 bases, the J end by 1 base, with 21 bases between. The CDR3 sequence: CASFQNPSGANTEAFF. The CDR3 DNA reads as TGCGCCAGTTTCCAGAATCCTTCAGGGGCGAACACTGAAGCTTTCTTT.